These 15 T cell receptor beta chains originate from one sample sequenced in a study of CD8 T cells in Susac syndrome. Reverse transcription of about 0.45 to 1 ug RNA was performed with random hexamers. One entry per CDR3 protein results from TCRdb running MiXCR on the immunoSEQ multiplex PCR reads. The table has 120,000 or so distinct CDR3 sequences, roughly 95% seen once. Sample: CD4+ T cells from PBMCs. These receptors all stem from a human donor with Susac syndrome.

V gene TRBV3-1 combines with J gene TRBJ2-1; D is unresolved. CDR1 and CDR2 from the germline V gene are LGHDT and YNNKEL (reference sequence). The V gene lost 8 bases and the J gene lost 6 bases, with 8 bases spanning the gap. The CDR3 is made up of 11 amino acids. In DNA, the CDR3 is TGTGCCAGCGAAGCTTTCAATGAGCAGTTCTTC. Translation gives CASEAFNEQFF.

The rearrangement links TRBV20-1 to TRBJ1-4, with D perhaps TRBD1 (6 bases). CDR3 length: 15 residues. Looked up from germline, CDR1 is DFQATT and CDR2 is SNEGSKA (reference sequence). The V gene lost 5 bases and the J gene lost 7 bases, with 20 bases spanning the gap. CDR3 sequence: CSAYPDSSGGEKLFF. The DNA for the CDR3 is TGCAGTGCTTACCCGGACAGCTCGGGAGGTGAAAAACTGTTTTTT.

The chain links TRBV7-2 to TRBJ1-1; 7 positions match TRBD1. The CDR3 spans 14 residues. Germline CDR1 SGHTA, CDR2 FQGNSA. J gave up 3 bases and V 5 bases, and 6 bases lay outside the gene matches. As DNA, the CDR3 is TGTGCCAGCAGCCTGGACAGGTCTTACACTGAAGCTTTCTTT. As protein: CASSLDRSYTEAFF. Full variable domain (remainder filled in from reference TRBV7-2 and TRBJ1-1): GAGVSQSPSNKVTEKGKDVELRCDPISGHTALYWYRQSLGQGLEFLIYFQGNSAPDKSGLPSDRFSAERTGGSVSTLTIQRTQQEDSAVYLCASSLDRSYTEAFFGQGTRLTVV.

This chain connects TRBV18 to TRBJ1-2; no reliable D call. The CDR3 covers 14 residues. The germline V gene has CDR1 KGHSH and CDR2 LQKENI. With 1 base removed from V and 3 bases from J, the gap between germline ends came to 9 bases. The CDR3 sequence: CASSPQGIDYGYTF. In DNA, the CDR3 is TGTGCCAGCTCACCACAGGGCATCGACTATGGCTACACCTTC.

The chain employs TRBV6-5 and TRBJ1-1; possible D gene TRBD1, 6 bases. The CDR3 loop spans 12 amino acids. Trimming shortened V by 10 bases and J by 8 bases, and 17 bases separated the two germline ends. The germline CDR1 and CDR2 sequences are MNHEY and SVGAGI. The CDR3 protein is CATNPAGAEAFF. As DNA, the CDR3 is TGTGCCACCAACCCTGCGGGGGCCGAAGCTTTCTTT.

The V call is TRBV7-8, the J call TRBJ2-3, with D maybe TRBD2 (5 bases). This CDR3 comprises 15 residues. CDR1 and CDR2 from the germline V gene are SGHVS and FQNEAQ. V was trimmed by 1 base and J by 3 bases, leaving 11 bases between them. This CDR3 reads CASSLEGAVTDTQYF. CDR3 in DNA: TGTGCCAGCAGCTTAGAGGGAGCTGTGACAGATACGCAGTATTTT. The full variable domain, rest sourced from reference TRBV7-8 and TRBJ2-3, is GAGVSQSPRYKVAKRGQDVALRCDPISGHVSLFWYQQALGQGPEFLTYFQNEAQLDKSGLPSDRFFAERPEGSVSTLKIQRTQQEDSAVYLCASSLEGAVTDTQYFGPGTRLTVL.

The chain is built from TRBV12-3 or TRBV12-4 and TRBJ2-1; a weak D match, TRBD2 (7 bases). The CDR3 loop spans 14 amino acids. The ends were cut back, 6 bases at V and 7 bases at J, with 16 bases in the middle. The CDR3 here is CASSLAGARNEQFF. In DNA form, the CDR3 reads TGTGCCAGCAGCCTCGCGGGGGCAAGGAATGAGCAGTTCTTC.

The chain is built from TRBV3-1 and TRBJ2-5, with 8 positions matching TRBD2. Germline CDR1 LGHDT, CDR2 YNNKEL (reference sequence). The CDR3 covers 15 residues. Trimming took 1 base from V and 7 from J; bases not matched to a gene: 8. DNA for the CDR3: TGTGCCAGCAGCCAAGTCACTAGCGGAGGGGGGACCCAGTACTTC. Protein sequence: CASSQVTSGGGTQYF.

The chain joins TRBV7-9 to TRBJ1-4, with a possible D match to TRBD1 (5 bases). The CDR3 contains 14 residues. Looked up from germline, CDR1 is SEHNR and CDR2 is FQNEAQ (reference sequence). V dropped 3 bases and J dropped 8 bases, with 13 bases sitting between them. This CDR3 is CASSLGHPGEKLFF. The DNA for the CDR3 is TGTGCCAGCAGCTTGGGGCACCCGGGGGAAAAACTGTTTTTT.

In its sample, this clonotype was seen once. The CDR3 loop is CSVDRIGNIQYF. DNA for the CDR3: TGCAGCGTTGACAGGATTGGAAACATTCAGTACTTC. The rearrangement uses TRBV29-1 and TRBJ2-4, with D uncertain. Germline V gene lookup returns CDR1 SQVTM and CDR2 ANQGSEA. V shed 3 bases and J shed 6 bases, with 9 bases lying between them. This CDR3 has 12 residues.

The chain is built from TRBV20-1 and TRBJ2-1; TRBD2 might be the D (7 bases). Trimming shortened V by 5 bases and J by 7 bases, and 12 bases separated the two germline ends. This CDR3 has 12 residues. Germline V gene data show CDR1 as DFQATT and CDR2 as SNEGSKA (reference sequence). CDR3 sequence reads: CSAPGRGNEQFF. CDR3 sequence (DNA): TGCAGTGCTCCGGGGAGGGGGAATGAGCAGTTCTTC.

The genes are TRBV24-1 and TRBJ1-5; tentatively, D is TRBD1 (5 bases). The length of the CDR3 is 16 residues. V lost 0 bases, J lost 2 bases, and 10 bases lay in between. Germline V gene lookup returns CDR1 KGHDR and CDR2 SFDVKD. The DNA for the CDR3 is TGTGCCACCAGTGATTTGAAAAGACAGCGCAATCAGCCCCAGCATTTT. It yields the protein CATSDLKRQRNQPQHF.

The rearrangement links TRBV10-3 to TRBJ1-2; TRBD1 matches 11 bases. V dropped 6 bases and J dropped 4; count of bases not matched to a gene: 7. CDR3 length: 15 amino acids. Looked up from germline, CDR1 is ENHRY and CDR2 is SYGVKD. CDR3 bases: TGTGCCATCAGCTCTGGACAGGGGGCTGGCTATGGCTACACCTTC. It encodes CAISSGQGAGYGYTF.

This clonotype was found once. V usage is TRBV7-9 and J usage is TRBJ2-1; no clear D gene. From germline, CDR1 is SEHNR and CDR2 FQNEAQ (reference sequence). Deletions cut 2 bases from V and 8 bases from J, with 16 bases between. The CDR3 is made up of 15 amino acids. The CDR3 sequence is CASSLFGRSADEQFF. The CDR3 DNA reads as TGTGCCAGCAGCTTATTCGGTAGAAGCGCTGATGAGCAGTTCTTC.

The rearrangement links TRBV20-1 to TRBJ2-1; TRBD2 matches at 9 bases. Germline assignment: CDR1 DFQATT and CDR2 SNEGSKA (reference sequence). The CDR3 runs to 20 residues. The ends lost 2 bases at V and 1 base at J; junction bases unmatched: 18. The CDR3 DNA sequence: TGCAGTGCTAGACTACCCGCAACGACTAGCGGTGGATGGTCCTACAATGAGCAGTTCTTC. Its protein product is CSARLPATTSGGWSYNEQFF.